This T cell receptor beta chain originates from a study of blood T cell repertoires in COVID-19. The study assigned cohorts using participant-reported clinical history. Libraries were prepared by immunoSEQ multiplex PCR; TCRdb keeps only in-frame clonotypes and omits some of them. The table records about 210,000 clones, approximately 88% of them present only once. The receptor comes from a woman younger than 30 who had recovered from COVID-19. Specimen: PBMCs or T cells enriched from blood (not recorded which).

The CDR3 nucleotides read TGTGCCAGCAGCTCCGGGACAGGGCAAGACGAGCAGTACTTC. Translating it yields CASSSGTGQDEQYF. V and J are TRBV13 and TRBJ2-7; TRBD1 aligns across 9 bases. This CDR3 has 14 amino acids. Germline CDR1 reads PRHDT; CDR2 reads FYEKMQ (reference sequence). The ends lost 4 bases at V and 5 bases at J; junction bases unmatched: 6.